Presented here are 16 T cell receptor beta chains from one specimen sequenced in a study of Ad26.COV2.S vaccination and SARS-CoV-2 variants. As for treatment: some 20 received Ad26.COV2.S at low or high dose, single or two shots; about 5 received placebo; per-sample allocation not given. Specimen acquisition occurred on day 63 following the initial vaccine or placebo injection. Here immunoSEQ multiplex PCR was the method, and the copy in TCRdb shows in-frame clones only, minus some. Seen here are around 450,000 clones, 89% observed once, and the top ten hold about 2.7%. This specimen consisted of peripheral blood, obtained in a trial of Ad26.COV2.S vaccine versus placebo. The receptors stem from a person between 18 and 65 years old who received the Ad26.COV2.S COVID-19 vaccine or a placebo.

This clone appeared a single time. The chain combines TRBV6-5 with TRBJ1-1, with D maybe TRBD1 (6 bases). The V gene's germline CDR1 is MNHEY and CDR2 SVGAGI. This CDR3 is built from 15 residues. V lost 6 bases and J 6 bases, leaving 20 bases between the germline ends. The CDR3 nucleotides are TGTGCCAGCAGCCGGTTCGGGGGGCCGAATGCTGAAGCTTTCTTT. Its translation is CASSRFGGPNAEAFF.

This clone was seen only a few times. This chain connects TRBV28 to TRBJ1-1; D is unresolved. From germline, CDR1 is MDHEN and CDR2 SYDVKM. V was pared by 2 bases and J by 6 bases, with 19 bases between. The CDR3 sequence is 16 residues long. The CDR3 DNA reads as TGTGCCAGCAGTTTAGGGTTCCCCTCCGGGAGCGCTGAAGCTTTCTTT. This encodes CASSLGFPSGSAEAFF.

The V and J genes are TRBV5-4 and TRBJ2-2; 8 nucleotides line up with TRBD2. V was clipped by 3 bases and J by 6 bases; unmatched bases: 7. Looked up from germline, CDR1 is SGHNT and CDR2 is YYREEE (reference sequence). This CDR3 region has 15 residues. The CDR3, as DNA: TGTGCCAGCAGCTCCCCGACTAGCGCACCCGGGGAGCTGTTTTTT. It encodes CASSSPTSAPGELFF.

This clone appeared a few times. The V and J genes are TRBV6-2 or TRBV6-3 and TRBJ2-2; 7 bases are a match to TRBD1. With 6 bases clipped from V and 4 bases from J, the junction kept 8 bases outside the gene matches. Germline-derived CDR1 and CDR2 are MNHEY and SVGEGT. This CDR3 comprises 15 residues. The CDR3 reads CASSLSDRATGELFF. The CDR3 coding sequence is TGTGCCAGCAGCCTCTCCGACAGGGCCACCGGGGAGCTGTTTTTT.

V usage is TRBV7-2 and J usage is TRBJ2-1; D is uncertain. Germline-derived CDR1 and CDR2 are SGHTA and FQGNSA. V shed 5 bases and J shed 3 bases, with 8 bases lying between them. The CDR3 extends over 13 amino acids. In nucleotides, the CDR3 is TGTGCCAGCAGCCCCGCCAACTACAATGAGCAGTTCTTC. This gives the protein CASSPANYNEQFF.

For this clone: The identical CDR3 is also encoded by other nucleotide sequences in the sample. This chain joins TRBV7-3 and TRBJ1-2, with D perhaps TRBD1 (5 bases). This CDR3 contains 13 residues. Per the germline V gene, CDR1 is SGHTA and CDR2 is FQGTGA. V lost 5 bases and J lost 5, with 12 bases in between. CDR3 protein: CASSPGRSYGYTF. The CDR3 nucleotides are TGTGCCAGCAGCCCGGGACGGTCTTATGGCTACACCTTC. The full variable domain, completed using reference TRBV7-3 and TRBJ1-2, is GAGVSQTPSNKVTEKGKYVELRCDPISGHTALYWYRQSLGQGPEFLIYFQGTGAADDSGLPNDRFFAVRPEGSVSTLKIQRTERGDSAVYLCASSPGRSYGYTFGSGTRLTVV.

The V call is TRBV5-3, the J call TRBJ2-2, with D tentatively TRBD2 (5 bases). TRBV5-3 is classed as an ORF, of uncertain function. This CDR3 contains 16 residues. With 7 bases removed from V and 3 bases from J, the gap between germline ends came to 19 bases. Here the CDR3 reads CARSEGPVPDTGELFF. The CDR3 DNA reads as TGTGCCAGATCCGAGGGCCCGGTTCCCGACACCGGGGAGCTGTTTTTT.

This clone was detected a few times. The chain carries TRBV7-9 and TRBJ1-1; TRBD1 is a possible D gene (6 bases). The germline V gene encodes CDR1 SEHNR and CDR2 FQNEAQ (reference sequence). Trimming left V 8 bases short and J 0 bases short, with 13 bases between. This CDR3 has 14 residues. CDR3 in amino acids: CASLKGQMNTEAFF. In DNA form, the CDR3 reads TGTGCCAGCCTAAAGGGACAAATGAACACTGAAGCTTTCTTT.

J is TRBJ1-1 and V is TRBV27; no firm D call. The CDR3 sequence is 14 residues long. With 2 bases removed from V and 6 bases from J, the gap between germline ends came to 13 bases. CDR1 is MNHEY, CDR2 SMNVEV, per germline (reference sequence). The CDR3 loop reads CASSLHSGSPEAFF. The CDR3 DNA sequence: TGTGCCAGCAGTTTACATTCGGGGTCCCCTGAAGCTTTCTTT.

This clone was recorded once. The J gene is TRBJ2-1, the V gene TRBV4-2, with 7 bases that match TRBD2. Germline V CDR1 and CDR2: LGHNA, YNFKEQ. The V and J ends lost 1 base and 10 bases, in that order; junction bases with no gene match: 7. This CDR3 has 14 amino acids. CDR3 residues: CASSQGGGGEEQFF. The CDR3 nucleotides read TGTGCCAGCAGCCAAGGGGGCGGGGGAGAAGAGCAGTTCTTC.

This chain uses TRBV3-1 (or the pseudogene TRBV3-2) with TRBJ2-5, with 7 bases matching TRBD1. The CDR3 sequence is 15 residues long. Per germline, CDR1 LGHDT and CDR2 YNNKEL (reference sequence). V lost 2 bases, J lost 5 bases, and 8 bases stayed unmatched. The DNA of the CDR3 is TGTGCCAGCAGCCAACCGACAGGGAAGGTTGAGACCCAGTACTTC. This gives the protein CASSQPTGKVETQYF.

V is TRBV29-1 and J is TRBJ1-2; D might be TRBD1 (5 bases). The V and J ends lost 3 bases and 9 bases respectively, with 14 bases between them. Germline assignment: CDR1 SQVTM and CDR2 ANQGSEA. There are 12 residues in the CDR3. The CDR3, as DNA: TGCAGCGTTGAGGGGCAGGTCCATAGCTACACCTTC. Its protein product is CSVEGQVHSYTF.

The chain couples TRBV11-2 to TRBJ2-1; 7 nucleotides align to TRBD1. This CDR3 has 15 amino acids. Trimming took 2 bases from V and 5 from J; bases not matched to a gene: 6. Looked up from germline, CDR1 is SGHAT and CDR2 is FQNNGV. In DNA, the CDR3 is TGTGCCAGCAGCTTAAGGGCAGGGGGAAACAATGAGCAGTTCTTC. Its protein product is CASSLRAGGNNEQFF.

The CDR3 bases are TGTGCCAGCAGTCCCCGGCCCTCTCGAAGTGGGGATACGCAGTATTTT. It translates to CASSPRPSRSGDTQYF. The rearrangement links TRBV6-4 to TRBJ2-3; no clear D gene. This CDR3 comprises 16 residues. Deletions cut 5 bases from V and 6 bases from J, with 21 bases between. The germline V gene encodes CDR1 MRHNA and CDR2 SNTAGT.

J is TRBJ2-5 and V is TRBV9; 7 bases agree with TRBD2. The germline gives CDR1 SGDLS, CDR2 YYNGEE. The CDR3 contains 14 residues. The J segment lost 5 bases and the V segment lost 0 bases, leaving 4 bases of the junction unmatched. As DNA, the CDR3 is TGTGCCAGCAGCGTAGCAAAGGGAGGGGAGACCCAGTACTTC. It is translated as CASSVAKGGETQYF.

The V call is TRBV28, the J call TRBJ1-2; TRBD1 matches 7 bases. Germline CDR1 reads MDHEN; CDR2 reads SYDVKM. This CDR3 region has 13 residues. V trimming: 5 bases; J trimming: 4 bases; junction bases outside the gene matches: 4. The CDR3 protein is CASSPTGSYGYTF. DNA of the CDR3: TGTGCCAGCAGTCCGACAGGGAGCTATGGCTACACCTTC.